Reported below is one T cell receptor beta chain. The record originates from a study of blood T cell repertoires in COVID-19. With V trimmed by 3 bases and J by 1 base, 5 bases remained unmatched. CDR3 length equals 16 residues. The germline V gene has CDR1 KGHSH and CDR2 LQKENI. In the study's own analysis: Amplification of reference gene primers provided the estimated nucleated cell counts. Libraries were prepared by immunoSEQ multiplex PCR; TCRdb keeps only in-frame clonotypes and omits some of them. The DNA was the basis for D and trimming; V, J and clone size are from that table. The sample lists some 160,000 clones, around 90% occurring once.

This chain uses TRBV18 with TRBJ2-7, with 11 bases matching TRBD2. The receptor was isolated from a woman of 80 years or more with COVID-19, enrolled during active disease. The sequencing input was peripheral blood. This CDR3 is CASSPKGTSGSYEQYF. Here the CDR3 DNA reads TGTGCCAGCTCACCTAAGGGGACTAGCGGTTCCTACGAGCAGTACTTC.